A selection of T cell receptor beta chains follows, all from one sample in a study of shared clonotypes between healthy human individuals. Profiling relied on immunoSEQ multiplex PCR, and the TCRdb table lists in-frame clones only, not all of them. The sample records hundreds of thousands of clones, almost 97% being singletons. The source material was naive CD4+ T cells sorted from blood. The source is a young woman in good health. Both conserved end residues are trimmed from each CDR3. Clone size is shown for a subset of rows, as once, few, many or a class of expanded clone.

abundance: -
v_gene: TRBV6-1
j_gene: TRBJ2-6
CDR3aa: ASNAGPTGANVLT

abundance: -
v_gene: TRBV7-9
j_gene: TRBJ2-2
CDR3aa: ASSLERANRFTGELF

abundance: -
v_gene: TRBV28
j_gene: TRBJ2-1
CDR3aa: ASSGTTKQF

abundance: -
v_gene: TRBV28
j_gene: -
CDR3aa: ASCPPGLSYEQY

abundance: -
v_gene: TRBV7-2
j_gene: TRBJ1-1
CDR3aa: ASSLVEGAYTEAF

abundance: -
v_gene: TRBV18
j_gene: TRBJ2-7
CDR3aa: ASSPGTSGSGEY

abundance: -
v_gene: TRBV6-5
j_gene: TRBJ2-6
CDR3aa: ASSYSGQGGANVLT

abundance: -
v_gene: TRBV5-1
j_gene: TRBJ2-5
CDR3aa: ASSLGQGGETQY

abundance: -
v_gene: TRBV6-5
j_gene: TRBJ1-2
CDR3aa: ASSSGQGTTYGYT

abundance: -
v_gene: TRBV19
j_gene: TRBJ2-7
CDR3aa: ASSIVPGPAHEQY

abundance: -
v_gene: TRBV18
j_gene: TRBJ2-1
CDR3aa: ASSPPAGGNHNEQF

abundance: -
v_gene: TRBV7-2
j_gene: TRBJ2-3
CDR3aa: ASGLAGTSSTDTQY

abundance: -
v_gene: TRBV21-1
j_gene: TRBJ1-5
CDR3aa: ASSTYDQPQH

abundance: -
v_gene: TRBV28
j_gene: -
CDR3aa: ASQGRSGAAYEQY

abundance: -
v_gene: TRBV28
j_gene: TRBJ2-3
CDR3aa: ASSSGLAGGRLTDTQY

abundance: -
v_gene: TRBV18
j_gene: TRBJ1-5
CDR3aa: ASSPGDLRPQH

abundance: -
v_gene: TRBV5-1
j_gene: TRBJ1-4
CDR3aa: ASSPTGGNEKLF

abundance: -
v_gene: TRBV4-1
j_gene: TRBJ1-1
CDR3aa: ASSREVRAQAF

abundance: -
v_gene: TRBV7-7
j_gene: TRBJ2-5
CDR3aa: ASSADRGRQETQY

abundance: -
v_gene: TRBV5-1
j_gene: TRBJ2-5
CDR3aa: ASSPGATGLETQY

abundance: -
v_gene: TRBV5-1
j_gene: TRBJ2-7
CDR3aa: ASSLIGRAYEQY

abundance: -
v_gene: TRBV28
j_gene: TRBJ2-5
CDR3aa: ASSAPGVAQETQY

abundance: -
v_gene: TRBV4-1
j_gene: TRBJ2-7
CDR3aa: ASSQGSDFAYEQY

abundance: once
v_gene: TRBV2
j_gene: TRBJ2-7
CDR3aa: ASSGVRDRGPYEQY

abundance: -
v_gene: TRBV19
j_gene: TRBJ2-2
CDR3aa: ASSSPAPGTGGALYNTGELF

abundance: -
v_gene: TRBV6-1
j_gene: TRBJ1-5
CDR3aa: ASSEGLPPSF

abundance: -
v_gene: TRBV28
j_gene: TRBJ1-3
CDR3aa: ASRAGTAGNTIY

abundance: -
v_gene: TRBV6-5
j_gene: TRBJ1-5
CDR3aa: ASKVYQYSNQPQH

abundance: -
v_gene: TRBV28
j_gene: TRBJ1-1
CDR3aa: ASSYGVNTEAF

abundance: -
v_gene: TRBV18
j_gene: TRBJ2-2
CDR3aa: ASSPQLAGDTGELF

abundance: -
v_gene: TRBV5-4
j_gene: TRBJ2-3
CDR3aa: ASSLGGLAARTDTQY

abundance: -
v_gene: TRBV5-1
j_gene: TRBJ1-6
CDR3aa: ASSLDEGGVSPLH

abundance: -
v_gene: TRBV6-1
j_gene: TRBJ2-7
CDR3aa: ASSEAGWEQY

abundance: -
v_gene: TRBV30
j_gene: TRBJ1-5
CDR3aa: AWSVHSYSNQPQH

abundance: -
v_gene: TRBV29-1
j_gene: TRBJ2-3
CDR3aa: SVSSQGPDTQY